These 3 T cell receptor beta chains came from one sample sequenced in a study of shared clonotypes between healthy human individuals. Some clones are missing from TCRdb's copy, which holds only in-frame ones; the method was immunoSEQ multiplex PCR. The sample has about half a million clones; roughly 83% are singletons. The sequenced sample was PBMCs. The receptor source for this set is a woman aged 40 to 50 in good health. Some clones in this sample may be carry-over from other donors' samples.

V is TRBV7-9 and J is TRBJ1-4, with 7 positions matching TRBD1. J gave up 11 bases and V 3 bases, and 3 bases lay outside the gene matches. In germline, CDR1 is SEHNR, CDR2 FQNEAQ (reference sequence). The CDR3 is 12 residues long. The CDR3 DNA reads TGTGCCAGCAGCTTGACAGGGTGGAAACTGTTTTTT. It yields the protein CASSLTGWKLFF.

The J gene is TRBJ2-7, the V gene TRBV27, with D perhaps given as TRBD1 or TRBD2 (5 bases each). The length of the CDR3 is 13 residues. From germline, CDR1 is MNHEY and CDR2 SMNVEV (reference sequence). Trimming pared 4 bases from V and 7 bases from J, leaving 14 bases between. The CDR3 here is CASSSGDVGEQYF. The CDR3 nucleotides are TGTGCCAGCAGTTCCGGGGACGTGGGAGAGCAGTACTTC.

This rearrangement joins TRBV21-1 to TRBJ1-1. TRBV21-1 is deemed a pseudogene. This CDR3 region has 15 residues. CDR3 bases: TGTGCCAGCAGCAAAGGAAAGGGTCGGAACACTGAAGCTTTCTTT. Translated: CASSKGKGRNTEAFF.